The 10 T cell receptor beta chains presented below share a single source sample, sequenced in a study of T-cell memory formation after mild COVID-19. One entry per CDR3 protein, called by TCRdb with MiXCR from the 5' RACE reads. Found here are about 190,000 distinct CDR3 sequences, around 18% of them singletons; the top ten hold roughly 2.3%. Sequenced sample: PBMCs or a T cell subset sorted from them (not recorded which). The receptors here all came from an adult woman who had mild COVID-19 (a few samples of this study predate the infection). Cell type and time point are not known.

This clonotype was seen only a few times. At one end the junction does not follow the germline gene, possibly because of a read error. The rearrangement uses TRBV7-9 and TRBJ2-5; D is ambiguous. The germline CDR1 and CDR2 sequences are SEHNR and FQNEAQ (reference sequence). This CDR3 is 13 amino acids long. The CDR3 is CVSSQYNQETQYF. As DNA, the CDR3 is TGTGTCAGCAGCCAATACAACCAAGAGACCCAGTACTTC. Based on the CDR3 plus reference TRBV7-9 and TRBJ2-5, the full variable domain is DTGVSQNPRHKITKRGQNVTFRCDPISEHNRLYWYRQTLGQGPEFLTYFQNEAQLEKSRLLSDRFSAERPKGSFSTLEIQRTEQGDSAMYLCVSSQYNQETQYFGPGTRLLVL.

The chain joins TRBV7-6 to TRBJ1-5; D ambiguous. The CDR3 is 13 amino acids. V lost 3 bases and J 6 bases, leaving 9 bases between the germline ends. Germline values: CDR1 SGHVS, CDR2 FNYEAQ. CDR3 coding DNA: TGTGCCAGCAGCTTTTCCATGGGTCAGCCCCAGCATTTT. Encoded protein: CASSFSMGQPQHF.

A single count supports this clonotype. The V and J genes are TRBV7-9 and TRBJ2-3, with TRBD2 as a possible D gene (7 bases). This CDR3 contains 14 residues. Germline V gives CDR1 SEHNR, CDR2 FQNEAQ (reference sequence). Deletions cut 5 bases from V and 6 bases from J, with 15 bases between. The CDR3 nucleotides read TGTGCCAGCAGCCTGGGGGGGCCCTACGATACGCAGTATTTT. Its translation is CASSLGGPYDTQYF.

The gene calls are TRBV12-3 or TRBV12-4 and TRBJ2-3; D is possibly TRBD2 (7 bases). The ends were cut back, 0 bases at V and 3 bases at J, with 13 bases in the middle. The CDR3 runs 16 residues. CDR3 region: CASSLAGGGLTDTQYF. For the CDR3, the DNA is TGTGCCAGCAGTTTAGCAGGGGGGGGCCTTACAGATACGCAGTATTTT.

This clonotype was seen only a few times. This chain joins TRBV7-2 and TRBJ2-1, with 14 positions matching TRBD2. CDR3 size: 15 residues. Germline V gene data show CDR1 as SGHTA and CDR2 as FQGNSA. V lost 4 bases, J lost 10 bases, and 6 bases stayed unmatched. CDR3 nucleotides: TGTGCCAGCAGCTCGACTAGCGGGAGGGCCGGGGAGCAGTTCTTC. Its translation: CASSSTSGRAGEQFF.

This clonotype has just a few counts. The V call is TRBV7-8, the J call TRBJ2-3; D is possibly TRBD2 (7 bases). Germline V CDR1 and CDR2: SGHVS, FQNEAQ. This CDR3 contains 15 residues. Trimming shortened V by 6 bases and J by 7 bases, and 20 bases separated the two germline ends. As DNA, the CDR3 is TGTGCCAGCAGACCTTCGGGGGGCGTCGTGAATACGCAGTATTTT. Translating it yields CASRPSGGVVNTQYF. The full variable domain, completed using reference TRBV7-8 and TRBJ2-3, is GAGVSQSPRYKVAKRGQDVALRCDPISGHVSLFWYQQALGQGPEFLTYFQNEAQLDKSGLPSDRFFAERPEGSVSTLKIQRTQQEDSAVYLCASRPSGGVVNTQYFGPGTRLTVL.

This sequence joins TRBV6-6 and TRBJ1-1, with 10 positions matching TRBD1. Looked up from germline, CDR1 is MNHNY and CDR2 is SVGAGI (reference sequence). The length of the CDR3 is 15 residues. V gave up 5 bases and J gave up 4 bases; unmatched junction bases: 7. CDR3 in amino acids: CASSHLDRGGTEAFF. CDR3 in DNA: TGTGCCAGCAGTCACTTGGACAGGGGGGGCACTGAAGCTTTCTTT.

The chain recombines TRBV12-3 or TRBV12-4 with TRBJ2-7; D unclear. V gave up 5 bases and J gave up 2 bases, with 7 bases separating them. This CDR3 contains 12 residues. CDR3 sequence: CASSDPPYEQYF. CDR3 sequence (DNA): TGTGCCAGCAGTGACCCCCCCTACGAGCAGTACTTC.

In its sample, this clonotype was seen a few times. The chain recombines TRBV19 with TRBJ1-5; 10 nucleotides agree with TRBD1. Germline CDR1 reads LNHDA; CDR2 reads SQIVND (reference sequence). The J segment lost 4 bases and the V segment lost 3 bases, leaving 6 bases of the junction unmatched. This CDR3 comprises 16 residues. This CDR3 reads CASSIIDRGRNQPQHF. DNA of the CDR3: TGTGCCAGTAGTATTATTGACAGGGGGCGAAATCAGCCCCAGCATTTT.

The chain employs TRBV6-6 and TRBJ1-5; 10 nucleotides line up with TRBD1. From germline, CDR1 is MNHNY and CDR2 SVGAGI (reference sequence). The J segment lost 7 bases and the V segment lost 5 bases, leaving 5 bases of the junction unmatched. The CDR3 runs 14 residues. CDR3 bases: TGTGCCAGCAGTCGGGACAGGGGCGGGCAGCCCCAGCATTTT. Its translation is CASSRDRGGQPQHF.